Shown below are 25 T cell receptor beta chains from a single sample sequenced in a study of read filtering for tumor transcriptome and immune sequencing. This library used around 400 ng RNA and molecular barcoded adaptors spanning alpha/delta and beta/gamma chains. Via MiXCR, TCRdb re-called the reads, giving one row per CDR3 protein. The sample contains around 130,000 distinct CDR3 sequences, over 10% of which appear only once. Sequencing was done on a sample of a population of CD138-negative cells sorted from bone marrow. The origin of the receptors is a donor at least 40 years old with multiple myeloma.

This clonotype was counted at least ten times. The V call is TRBV3-1, the J call TRBJ2-1, with unresolved D. The CDR3 totals 13 residues. V was cut by 2 bases and J by 7 bases, with 9 bases left in between. The germline gives CDR1 LGHDT, CDR2 YNNKEL (reference sequence). The CDR3 protein is CASSQSALNEQFF. CDR3 coding DNA: TGTGCCAGCAGCCAATCAGCGTTGAATGAGCAGTTCTTC.

This clonotype was counted a single time. This chain joins TRBV5-1 and TRBJ1-4; TRBD2 agrees at 7 bases. The DNA end favors TRBJ2-3, so the J call may be wrong. Germline loops: CDR1 SGHRS, CDR2 YFSETQ. The CDR3 loop spans 14 amino acids. CDR3 sequence reads: CASSLTPTSDTQYF. CDR3 in DNA: TGCGCCAGCAGCCTCACACCAACTAGCGACACGCAGTATTTT.

This clonotype was seen more than once but under ten times. The chain recombines TRBV18 with TRBJ2-5, with TRBD1 matching over 7 bases. The CDR3 spans 15 residues. The V gene's germline CDR1 is KGHSH and CDR2 LQKENI. V was clipped by 2 bases and J by 1 base; unmatched bases: 4. CDR3 nucleotide sequence: TGTGCCAGCTCACCATTCGGGACAGTCCAAGAGACCCAGTACTTC. This codes for CASSPFGTVQETQYF.

The table lists this clonotype with a few counts. Being one base from a much bigger clone, this may be a read error. V usage is TRBV6-6 and J usage is TRBJ1-1; D gene unclear. From germline, CDR1 is MNHNY and CDR2 SVGAGI (reference sequence). V gave up 5 bases and J gave up 3 bases, with 13 bases separating them. CDR3 size: 14 residues. The CDR3 region is CASSPPGLDTEAFF. CDR3 nucleotide sequence: TGTGCCAGCAGTCCCCCGGGATTGGACACTGAAGCTTTCTTT.

The chain has TRBV10-3 and TRBJ1-5; the match to TRBD1 covers 10 bases. Germline CDR1 is ENHRY and CDR2 is SYGVKD. This CDR3 contains 15 residues. Losses at the gene ends were 0 bases for V and 6 bases for J; bases not matched to a gene: 2. CDR3 residues: CAISESRTGGQPQHF. The CDR3, as DNA: TGTGCCATCAGTGAGTCTCGGACAGGGGGTCAGCCCCAGCATTTT.

This clonotype appeared many times. In DNA form, the CDR3 reads TGTGCCAGCAGTTTGCGAGAGTCCTCGGATGAGCAGTTCTTC. As protein: CASSLRESSDEQFF. The chain recombines TRBV12-3 or TRBV12-4 with TRBJ2-1; D ambiguous. The CDR3 covers 14 residues. Trimming cost V 3 bases and J 8 bases, with 14 bases left between them.

This clonotype was picked up a small number of times. Given a much more abundant clone one base away, this may be a read error. V and J are TRBV20-1 and TRBJ1-5; D unclear. Germline V gene sequence: CDR1 DFQATT, CDR2 SNEGSKA (reference sequence). Trimming cost V 1 base and J 1 base, with 11 bases left between them. The length of the CDR3 is 15 residues. The DNA for the CDR3 is TGCAGTGCTAGAGGGGTAGGGTTAAGCAATCAGCCCCAGCATTTT. Its translation: CSARGVGLSNQPQHF.

This clonotype was recorded at least ten times. The CDR3 protein is CASSQDSGYNSPLHF. As DNA, the CDR3 is TGTGCCAGCAGCCAAGATTCGGGATATAATTCACCCCTCCACTTT. The chain employs TRBV4-2 and TRBJ1-6; D is ambiguous. V dropped 0 bases and J dropped 4 bases, with 7 bases sitting between them. Germline V gene data show CDR1 as LGHNA and CDR2 as YNFKEQ. The CDR3 runs to 15 residues.

This clonotype occurred a few times. This CDR3 reads CASSYTSHVQFF. CDR3 in DNA: TGTGCCAGCAGCTACACTAGCCATGTGCAGTTCTTC. The chain joins TRBV7-8 to TRBJ2-1; TRBD2 might be the D (6 bases). In germline, CDR1 is SGHVS, CDR2 FQNEAQ. Trimming pared 4 bases from V and 12 bases from J, leaving 13 bases between. The length of the CDR3 is 12 residues.

In this sample, this clonotype turned up a few times. J is TRBJ2-5 and V is TRBV4-1; 7 nucleotides line up with TRBD1. Germline loops: CDR1 MGHRA, CDR2 YSYEKL. Unmatched junction bases numbered 11, after V lost 1 base and J lost 0 bases. The CDR3 spans 18 residues. DNA of the CDR3: TGCGCCAGCAGCCAAGGGGACAGCCTAAGCCCGTACCAAGAGACCCAGTACTTC. The encoded protein is CASSQGDSLSPYQETQYF.

Ten or more counts support this clonotype. The chain uses TRBV5-1 and TRBJ1-2; maybe TRBD1 (5 bases). The CDR3 has 14 amino acids. Germline V gives CDR1 SGHRS, CDR2 YFSETQ. Trimming pared 5 bases from V and 3 bases from J, leaving 14 bases between. CDR3 residues: CASSPQGIDYGYTF. CDR3 nucleotides: TGCGCCAGCAGTCCGCAGGGAATTGACTATGGCTACACCTTC.

The chain carries TRBV6-1 and TRBJ2-2, with D unresolved. The germline V gene has CDR1 MNHNS and CDR2 SASEGT. The CDR3 totals 15 residues. V gave up 7 bases and J gave up 4 bases, with 16 bases separating them. The CDR3 DNA is TGTGCCAGCACCGGACGAGGTGGTGGCACCGGGGAGCTGTTTTTT. The encoded protein is CASTGRGGGTGELFF.

On this clonotype itself: A much larger clone sits a single nucleotide away, making a read error possible. The genes are TRBV20-1 and TRBJ2-3; TRBD2 aligns across 8 bases. The CDR3 has 15 residues. The V gene end was trimmed by 0 bases and the J gene end by 6 bases; junction bases not matched to a gene: 8. Germline V gene sequence: CDR1 DFQATT, CDR2 SNEGSKA (reference sequence). DNA for the CDR3: TGCAGTGCTAGAGATCAGGTCGGGACTAGGGATACGCAGTATTTT. This gives the protein CSARDQVGTRDTQYF.

This clonotype was observed at least ten times. The V gene is TRBV6-2 or TRBV6-3, the J gene TRBJ1-1; 11 nucleotides line up with TRBD1. The CDR3 length is 18 residues. The V gene's germline CDR1 is MNHEY and CDR2 SVGEGT. The ends lost 6 bases at V and 5 bases at J; junction bases unmatched: 17. CDR3 nucleotides: TGTGCCAGCAGCCAACCAGCTGGACAGGGGGCGAGGTTAACTGAAGCTTTCTTT. Translation: CASSQPAGQGARLTEAFF.

As regards this clonotype: A much larger clonotype is one base distant, so this may be a read error. It is unclear where the CDR3 begins or ends on the DNA, so no DNA is shown, and the CDR3 is as TCRdb lists it. This chain links TRBV2 with TRBJ1-2; whether TRBD1, the table's D call, matches the DNA was not checked. The germline V gene encodes CDR1 SNHLY and CDR2 FYNNEI. Inclusive of both ends, the CDR3 amounts to 14 amino acids. The chain's CDR3 is CASQAGANNYGCTF.

This clonotype was seen ten or more times. The V call is TRBV2, the J call TRBJ2-2; TRBD2 is a possible D gene (5 bases). V was clipped by 7 bases and J by 7 bases, with 16 bases between them. CDR3 length equals 14 residues. The germline V gene has CDR1 SNHLY and CDR2 FYNNEI. This CDR3 is CASTADPAGGELFF. The CDR3, as DNA: TGTGCCAGCACCGCCGATCCCGCGGGCGGGGAGCTGTTTTTT.

This clonotype appeared a few times. The germline gene is not matched at one end of the junction; a read error may be the cause. The gene calls are TRBV7-6 and TRBJ2-1; D is possibly TRBD2 (5 bases). Germline CDR1 is SGHVS and CDR2 is FNYEAQ. The CDR3 runs to 12 residues. CDR3 in amino acids: CAGSLERNEQFF. The CDR3 coding sequence is TGTGCCGGCAGCTTAGAGCGGAATGAGCAGTTCTTC. Combining the CDR3 with reference TRBV7-6 and TRBJ2-1 gives the whole variable domain GAGVSQSPRYKVTKRGQDVALRCDPISGHVSLYWYRQALGQGPEFLTYFNYEAQQDKSGLPNDRFSAERPEGSISTLTIQRTEQRDSAMYRCAGSLERNEQFFGPGTRLTVL.

At least ten counts were recorded for this clonotype. The gene calls are TRBV6-5 and TRBJ1-4; D not resolved. Germline V gives CDR1 MNHEY, CDR2 SVGAGI. V was pared by 4 bases and J by 12 bases, with 15 bases between. The CDR3 covers 13 residues. In DNA, the CDR3 is TGTGCCAGCAGTTCTAATCCCGCCTCGGAACTGTTTTTT. Translating it yields CASSSNPASELFF.

This clonotype was seen only a few times. The chain recombines TRBV20-1 with TRBJ2-2; TRBD2 agrees at 7 bases. Germline assignment: CDR1 DFQATT and CDR2 SNEGSKA (reference sequence). Trimming took 3 bases from V and 3 from J; bases not matched to a gene: 4. The CDR3 loop spans 14 amino acids. CDR3 in DNA: TGCAGTGCTAGTCCGGGAGGCGACACCGGGGAGCTGTTTTTT. It codes for CSASPGGDTGELFF.

The table lists this clonotype with a few counts. One end of the junction is discordant with germline, which a read error may explain. The chain joins TRBV11-2 to TRBJ2-1, with D possibly matching TRBD1 (6 bases). This CDR3 is 16 amino acids long. The germline gives CDR1 SGHAT, CDR2 FQNNGV. CDR3 DNA sequence: TGTGCCAGCAGCTACACAACCGGGACACCCTACAATAAGCAGTTCTTC. Its protein is CASSYTTGTPYNKQFF.

This clonotype was found many times. The V gene is TRBV7-2, the J gene TRBJ2-2; TRBD1 agrees at 10 bases. In germline, CDR1 is SGHTA, CDR2 FQGNSA. This CDR3 is 15 amino acids long. V dropped 5 bases and J dropped 6; count of bases not matched to a gene: 6. CDR3 loop: CASSLAGTGAGELFF. CDR3 nucleotides: TGTGCCAGCAGCCTTGCCGGGACAGGGGCCGGGGAGCTGTTTTTT.

This clonotype came up many times. V usage is TRBV6-5 and J usage is TRBJ1-3; 7 bases match TRBD1. Germline V gene sequence: CDR1 MNHEY, CDR2 SVGAGI. The ends lost 6 bases at V and 2 bases at J; junction bases unmatched: 7. This CDR3 region has 15 residues. CDR3 bases: TGTGCCAGCAGACCACCGACAGGGCCTGGAAACACCATATATTTT. It specifies CASRPPTGPGNTIYF.

In this sample, this clonotype turned up many times. The rearrangement joins TRBV5-6 to TRBJ2-7; D not resolved. The length of the CDR3 is 12 residues. V was pared by 2 bases and J by 4 bases, with 7 bases between. The germline V gene has CDR1 SGHDT and CDR2 YYEEEE. The CDR3 DNA is TGTGCCAGCAGCTTTGGAAGGTACGAGCAGTACTTC. The encoded protein is CASSFGRYEQYF.

This clonotype was counted at least ten times. The rearrangement joins TRBV29-1 to TRBJ1-4; D ambiguous. V shed 4 bases and J shed 7 bases, with 10 bases lying between them. The germline V gene has CDR1 SQVTM and CDR2 ANQGSEA. This CDR3 has 12 amino acids. Here the CDR3 reads CSVVGVSEKLFF. The CDR3, as DNA: TGCAGCGTTGTTGGGGTTAGTGAAAAACTGTTTTTT.

Concerning this clonotype: A much larger clone lies one base from this, so it may be a read error. The rearrangement joins TRBV12-3 or TRBV12-4 to TRBJ1-1, with unresolved D. The CDR3 length is 13 residues. Trimming removed 7 bases at V and 6 bases at J, with 15 bases between. The CDR3 sequence: CASTWVLSAEAFF. Here the CDR3 DNA reads TGTGCCAGCACCTGGGTCTTGAGCGCTGAAGCTTTCTTT.